Sequencing of this T cell receptor (beta chain) was carried out in a study of blood T cell repertoires in COVID-19. CDR3 size: 17 residues. The germline V gene encodes CDR1 SGHTA and CDR2 FQGNSA. The trim removed 5 bases at V and 2 bases at J, leaving 8 bases unmatched. Here immunoSEQ multiplex PCR was the method, and the copy in TCRdb shows in-frame clones only, minus some. This sample carries hundreds of thousands of clones, 85% of them seen once, and the ten largest clones take roughly a sixth. Input material: PBMCs or T cells enriched from blood (not recorded which). This chain links TRBV7-2 with TRBJ2-1, with 11 bases lining up with TRBD2. The source is a man aged 35 to 55 who had recovered from COVID-19. The CDR3 DNA sequence: TGTGCCAGCAGCCGTTTAGCGGGAGGGACGGCCTACAATGAGCAGTTCTTC. Its translation is CASSRLAGGTAYNEQFF.